What follows are 27 T cell receptor beta chains derived from one specimen sequenced in a study of TIL therapy for anti-PD-1-resistant metastatic lung cancer. Sequencing used immunoSEQ v3. Sequencing was performed with immunoSEQ multiplex PCR; in TCRdb, only in-frame clones are kept and a portion is missing. This table has approximately 15,000 clones, more than 70% appearing once. As for time point: pre-treatment sample, taken before nivolumab and TIL therapy. The source material was blood, sampled at baseline. Receptors were obtained from a person between 25 and 80 years old with non-small cell lung cancer.

This chain joins TRBV28 and TRBJ1-5, with a weak D call TRBD1 (6 bases). The V and J ends lost 3 bases and 0 bases respectively, with 12 bases between them. This CDR3 contains 16 residues. Germline values: CDR1 MDHEN, CDR2 SYDVKM. CDR3 in DNA: TGTGCCAGCAGTTTCTTCGGACAGTATAGCAATCAGCCCCAGCATTTT. Its translation is CASSFFGQYSNQPQHF.

V usage is TRBV19 and J usage is TRBJ2-3, with 7 positions matching TRBD2. Unmatched junction bases numbered 9, after V lost 2 bases and J lost 4 bases. The length of the CDR3 is 16 residues. The germline V gene has CDR1 LNHDA and CDR2 SQIVND (reference sequence). The CDR3 sequence: CASSIIPTSSADTQYF. CDR3 nucleotides: TGTGCCAGTAGTATAATCCCGACTAGCTCGGCAGATACGCAGTATTTT.

This clone was counted between two and nine times. The chain carries TRBV7-9 and TRBJ1-4, with TRBD1 as a possible D gene (6 bases). V was pared by 2 bases and J by 7 bases, with 11 bases between. The CDR3 is made up of 14 amino acids. Germline CDR1 is SEHNR and CDR2 is FQNEAQ (reference sequence). CDR3 in DNA: TGTGCCAGCAGCTTACGAGGGGGTGGTGAAAAACTGTTTTTT. It specifies CASSLRGGGEKLFF.

The chain carries TRBV11-3 and TRBJ1-2; 8 nucleotides align to TRBD1. V shed 5 bases and J 1 base; nucleotides not matched to a gene: 6. In germline, CDR1 is SGHNT, CDR2 YENEEA. The CDR3 runs to 15 residues. CDR3 DNA sequence: TGTGCCAGCAGCCCTGGACAGGGTGTTAACTATGGCTACACCTTC. Translation gives CASSPGQGVNYGYTF.

This chain uses TRBV5-4 with TRBJ1-2; TRBD1 matches at 7 bases. CDR3 length: 16 amino acids. CDR1 is SGHNT and CDR2 is YYREEE in the germline V gene (reference sequence). Losses at the gene ends were 4 bases for V and 6 bases for J; bases not matched to a gene: 15. The CDR3: CASSPQGGNFRNGYTF. In DNA form, the CDR3 reads TGTGCCAGCAGCCCGCAGGGGGGAAATTTTCGGAATGGCTACACCTTC.

V is TRBV5-1 and J is TRBJ2-5; no definite D call. The CDR3 has 12 amino acids. Germline CDR1 and CDR2: SGHRS and YFSETQ. Deletions cut 2 bases from V and 1 base from J, with 3 bases between. The CDR3 DNA follows: TGCGCCAGCAGCTTTTCCCAAGAGACCCAGTACTTC. Protein sequence: CASSFSQETQYF.

The chain has TRBV10-3 and TRBJ1-1; a weak D match, TRBD1 (5 bases). The CDR3 spans 16 residues. CDR1 and CDR2 (germline): ENHRY, SYGVKD. V lost 0 bases and J 6 bases, leaving 17 bases between the germline ends. Here the CDR3 reads CAISESSSRGVAEAFF. In DNA, the CDR3 is TGTGCCATCAGTGAGTCGAGCAGTCGGGGGGTTGCTGAAGCTTTCTTT.

This chain joins TRBV30 and TRBJ1-2; no firm D call. Trimming took 2 bases from V and 2 from J, leaving 9 bases between them. This CDR3 has 13 amino acids. Germline loops: CDR1 GTSNPN, CDR2 SVGIG (reference sequence). The CDR3: CAWSLGINYGYTF. DNA for the CDR3: TGTGCCTGGAGTCTTGGAATCAACTATGGCTACACCTTC.

The V gene is TRBV7-9, the J gene TRBJ2-2; possible D gene TRBD2, 6 bases. This CDR3 spans 13 amino acids. Germline CDR1 SEHNR, CDR2 FQNEAQ (reference sequence). V was clipped by 4 bases and J by 3 bases, with 6 bases between them. Here the CDR3 reads CASSWGDTGELFF. CDR3 DNA sequence: TGTGCCAGCAGCTGGGGGGACACCGGGGAGCTGTTTTTT.

The genes are TRBV27 and TRBJ2-6; D remains unclear. V lost 1 base, J lost 2 bases, and 12 bases lay in between. The CDR3 has 17 residues. The germline V gene encodes CDR1 MNHEY and CDR2 SMNVEV (reference sequence). CDR3 DNA: TGTGCCAGCAGTTTATTCGGCGGCTTCGCTGGGGCCAACGTCCTGACTTTC. This encodes CASSLFGGFAGANVLTF.

This clone was found once. The CDR3 region is CASSPGTSRETQYF. CDR3 in DNA: TGTGCCAGCAGCCCCGGGACTAGCAGAGAGACCCAGTACTTC. The gene calls are TRBV7-9 and TRBJ2-5, with 9 positions matching TRBD2. The CDR3 is made up of 14 amino acids. Germline V gene sequence: CDR1 SEHNR, CDR2 FQNEAQ (reference sequence). The ends lost 5 bases at V and 4 bases at J; junction bases unmatched: 5.

The chain couples TRBV5-5 to TRBJ2-3; TRBD1 or TRBD2 may be the D gene (5 bases each). V was cut by 4 bases and J by 0 bases, with 15 bases left in between. Germline-derived CDR1 and CDR2 are SGHKS and YYEKEE (reference sequence). CDR3 size: 16 residues. This CDR3 is CASSPGPELSTDTQYF. The CDR3 region has the DNA TGTGCCAGCAGCCCGGGACCTGAGCTTAGCACAGATACGCAGTATTTT. Drawing the rest from reference TRBV5-5 and TRBJ2-3, the complete variable domain is DAGVTQSPTHLIKTRGQQVTLRCSPISGHKSVSWYQQVLGQGPQFIFQYYEKEERGRGNFPDRFSARQFPNYSSELNVNALLLGDSALYLCASSPGPELSTDTQYFGPGTRLTVL.

The chain has TRBV6-5 and TRBJ2-5; TRBD2 might be the D (5 bases). V lost 0 bases and J lost 7, with 12 bases in between. The CDR3 is 14 amino acids. The germline CDR1 and CDR2 sequences are MNHEY and SVGAGI. The CDR3 DNA is TGTGCCAGCAGTTACTCGGGGAACCGGGGGACCCAGTACTTC. It specifies CASSYSGNRGTQYF.

This chain connects TRBV18 to TRBJ1-2; 10 nucleotides agree with TRBD1. The CDR3 contains 15 residues. The germline V gene encodes CDR1 KGHSH and CDR2 LQKENI. After removal of 5 bases from V and 2 bases from J, the junction contained 5 bases not matched to a gene. CDR3: CASSTGTGVNYGYTF. CDR3 bases: TGTGCCAGCTCAACCGGGACAGGGGTGAACTATGGCTACACCTTC.

The V and J genes are TRBV6-4 and TRBJ2-3; no definite D call. Germline lookup yields CDR1 MRHNA and CDR2 SNTAGT. The V end was cut by 2 bases, the J end by 1 base, with 4 bases between. CDR3 length equals 13 residues. The CDR3 spells CASSDGGTDTQYF. The CDR3 DNA sequence: TGTGCCAGCAGTGACGGGGGCACAGATACGCAGTATTTT.

The gene calls are TRBV15 and TRBJ2-1, with 8 bases identical to TRBD2. CDR1 is LNHNV, CDR2 YYDKDF, per germline (reference sequence). V dropped 1 base and J dropped 3; count of bases not matched to a gene: 8. The CDR3 loop spans 17 amino acids. The CDR3 reads CATSRGLGLESYNEQFF. CDR3 DNA sequence: TGTGCCACCAGCAGAGGATTGGGACTAGAGAGCTACAATGAGCAGTTCTTC.

The chain uses TRBV5-6 and TRBJ2-3; unclear D gene. V was shortened by 0 bases and J by 3 bases, with 8 bases between the two germline ends. The germline gives CDR1 SGHDT, CDR2 YYEEEE. This CDR3 contains 14 residues. The CDR3 sequence: CASSLGGFTDTQYF. In nucleotides, the CDR3 is TGTGCCAGCAGCTTGGGCGGCTTTACAGATACGCAGTATTTT.

The chain combines TRBV5-1 with TRBJ2-3, with 11 bases identical to TRBD2. The germline V gene has CDR1 SGHRS and CDR2 YFSETQ. The J segment lost 6 bases and the V segment lost 6 bases, leaving 9 bases of the junction unmatched. The CDR3 sequence is 15 residues long. CDR3 sequence (DNA): TGCGCCAGCACGATTTCGACTAGCGGGGCGGATACGCAGTATTTT. Its translation: CASTISTSGADTQYF.

J is TRBJ2-1 and V is TRBV10-3; no clear D. Trimming shortened V by 11 bases and J by 0 bases, and 11 bases separated the two germline ends. CDR1 and CDR2 from the germline V gene are ENHRY and SYGVKD. CDR3 size: 13 residues. The CDR3 is CAAGRSSYNEQFF. The CDR3 DNA is TGTGCCGCCGGCCGGAGCTCCTACAATGAGCAGTTCTTC.

This chain's CDR3 is CSAQGADGYTF. CDR3 nucleotide sequence: TGCAGTGCACAGGGGGCGGATGGCTACACCTTC. The chain is built from TRBV20-1 and TRBJ1-2; 9 bases match TRBD1. The junction had 2 bases not matched to a gene; V was cut back by 6 bases and J by 6 bases. This CDR3 region has 11 residues. Germline loops: CDR1 DFQATT, CDR2 SNEGSKA (reference sequence).

V gene TRBV28 combines with J gene TRBJ2-4, with 9 bases identical to TRBD1. CDR3 length equals 16 residues. J lost 4 bases, V lost 6 bases, and 10 bases had no gene match. CDR1 and CDR2 (germline): MDHEN, SYDVKM. CDR3 in DNA: TGTGCCAGCAGCCGGACAGGGGCCGTCGGGAAAAACATTCAGTACTTC. Its protein product is CASSRTGAVGKNIQYF.

This clone was observed once. This rearrangement joins TRBV25-1 to TRBJ2-1; no definite D call. Germline lookup yields CDR1 MGHDK and CDR2 SYGVNS. The CDR3 consists of 11 residues. Deletions cut 6 bases from V and 9 bases from J, with 9 bases between. CDR3 in DNA: TGTGCCAGCAGCCAAGCAGGTGAGCAGTTCTTC. Amino acids: CASSQAGEQFF.

The chain carries TRBV27 and TRBJ2-1; 9 bases map to TRBD1. This CDR3 has 19 residues. Trimming cost V 3 bases and J 6 bases; bases outside gene matches: 18. Germline V lookup: CDR1 MNHEY, CDR2 SMNVEV (reference sequence). The CDR3 region has the DNA TGTGCCAGCAGTTTTGGGACAGGGCTCGGGCGCACGGGGGGCAATGAGCAGTTCTTC. Encoded protein: CASSFGTGLGRTGGNEQFF.

The chain couples TRBV7-8 to TRBJ1-5; D remains ambiguous. Germline V CDR1 and CDR2: SGHVS, FQNEAQ. V shed 0 bases and J shed 0 bases, with 15 bases lying between them. The CDR3 has 18 residues. The CDR3 sequence is CASSLALSLGRSNQPQHF. DNA of the CDR3: TGTGCCAGCAGCTTAGCGTTGAGCCTGGGCCGTAGCAATCAGCCCCAGCATTTT.

The rearrangement links TRBV7-3 to TRBJ2-1; D not certain. This CDR3 contains 17 residues. Germline CDR1 reads SGHTA; CDR2 reads FQGTGA. The V and J ends lost 5 bases and 0 bases respectively, with 17 bases between them. The CDR3 DNA reads as TGTGCCAGCAGCACCCGAGCGACCCGCTTCTCCTACAATGAGCAGTTCTTC. It codes for CASSTRATRFSYNEQFF.

The chain is built from TRBV11-2 and TRBJ2-1; D gene uncertain. The CDR3 spans 15 residues. Germline CDR1 is SGHAT and CDR2 is FQNNGV. Trimming shortened V by 4 bases and J by 6 bases, and 16 bases separated the two germline ends. In DNA, the CDR3 is TGTGCCAGCAGCTCCACCCTTCGGGTAGCCAATGAGCAGTTCTTC. As protein: CASSSTLRVANEQFF.

This clone was observed once. CDR3 loop: CASSLGTGRPNTEAFF. CDR3 bases: TGTGCCAGCAGCCTTGGGACAGGCCGGCCGAACACTGAAGCTTTCTTT. The chain combines TRBV5-4 with TRBJ1-1, with 8 bases lining up with TRBD1. The V segment lost 4 bases and the J segment 1 base; nucleotides outside the gene matches: 9. Germline loops: CDR1 SGHNT, CDR2 YYREEE (reference sequence). The CDR3 spans 16 residues.